These 20 T cell receptor beta chains were all obtained from the same sample, sequenced in a study of OX40 agonist ivuxolimab in advanced cancers. Profiled with immunoSEQ multiplex PCR; TCRdb holds only in-frame clones, not every one. The table has about 73,000 clones, 85% to 90% seen once. Material: CD4+ or CD8+ T cells sorted from blood, obtained in a trial of the OX40 agonist ivuxolimab. All receptors derive from an adult with an advanced solid tumor such as melanoma, head and neck, liver or kidney cancer.

The V and J genes are TRBV4-2 and TRBJ1-5; perhaps TRBD1 as D (5 bases). V was cut by 0 bases and J by 1 base, with 10 bases left in between. CDR1 and CDR2 (germline): LGHNA, YNFKEQ. The CDR3 totals 16 residues. CDR3: CASSQDWGLSNQPQHF. The CDR3 nucleotides read TGTGCCAGCAGCCAAGATTGGGGGTTGAGCAATCAGCCCCAGCATTTT.

This clone has only a few counts. The J gene is TRBJ2-7, the V gene TRBV29-1; tentative D call: TRBD1 (6 bases). Trimming left V 0 bases short and J 5 bases short, with 17 bases between. CDR1 SQVTM and CDR2 ANQGSEA come from the germline V gene. The CDR3 spans 15 residues. The CDR3 loop is CSVEERNQGINEQYF. CDR3 DNA: TGCAGCGTTGAAGAACGAAATCAGGGGATCAACGAGCAGTACTTC.

A few counts support this clone. This chain uses TRBV11-1 with TRBJ1-1; no reliable D call. This CDR3 spans 15 amino acids. Germline loops: CDR1 SGHAT, CDR2 FQDESV (reference sequence). V was shortened by 1 base and J by 1 base, with 10 bases between the two germline ends. CDR3 protein: CASSLGGGWNTEAFF. CDR3 nucleotides: TGTGCCAGCAGCTTAGGCGGAGGGTGGAACACTGAAGCTTTCTTT.

The chain combines TRBV9 with TRBJ2-3; 12 nucleotides agree with TRBD2. CDR3 length: 17 amino acids. Germline values: CDR1 SGDLS, CDR2 YYNGEE. The J segment lost 1 base and the V segment lost 3 bases, leaving 6 bases of the junction unmatched. The chain's CDR3 is CASSATTSGSGTDTQYF. The DNA for the CDR3 is TGTGCCAGCAGCGCGACGACTAGCGGGAGTGGCACAGATACGCAGTATTTT.

This sequence joins TRBV2 and TRBJ1-1; 7 nucleotides align to TRBD1. CDR3 length equals 13 residues. Germline assignment: CDR1 SNHLY and CDR2 FYNNEI. The junction had 9 bases not matched to a gene; V was cut back by 11 bases and J by 3 bases. CDR3 nucleotide sequence: TGTGCCCGGACGACAGGGAGGGACACTGAAGCTTTCTTT. Encoded protein: CARTTGRDTEAFF. The full variable domain, in which reference TRBV2 and TRBJ1-1 provide the parts outside the CDR3, is EPEVTQTPSHQVTQMGQEVILRCVPISNHLYFYWYRQILGQKVEFLVSFYNNEISEKSEIFDDQFSVERPDGSNFTLKIRSTKLEDSAMYFCARTTGRDTEAFFGQGTRLTVV.

The chain is built from TRBV11-2 and TRBJ2-1; TRBD2 is a possible D gene (6 bases). Germline-derived CDR1 and CDR2 are SGHAT and FQNNGV. The germline V and J ends were trimmed by 0 bases and 7 bases, with 19 bases remaining between them. The CDR3 has 17 residues. The DNA for the CDR3 is TGTGCCAGCAGCTTAGATCTACGTCTAGCGCGACAGAATGAGCAGTTCTTC. Protein: CASSLDLRLARQNEQFF.

The rearrangement joins TRBV18 to TRBJ2-5; D gene uncertain. The CDR3 runs 14 residues. Germline values: CDR1 KGHSH, CDR2 LQKENI. The V end was cut by 1 base, the J end by 3 bases, with 9 bases between. The CDR3 region has the DNA TGTGCCAGCTCACCACGCGTAGGAGAAGAGACCCAGTACTTC. Amino acids: CASSPRVGEETQYF. Based on the CDR3 plus reference TRBV18 and TRBJ2-5, the full variable domain is NAGVMQNPRHLVRRRGQEARLRCSPMKGHSHVYWYRQLPEEGLKFMVYLQKENIIDESGMPKERFSAEFPKEGPSILRIQQVVRGDSAAYFCASSPRVGEETQYFGPGTRLLVL.

The chain couples TRBV21-1 to TRBJ1-5. TRBV21-1 represents a pseudogene. The CDR3 sequence is 12 residues long. This CDR3 reads CARFGVGQPQHF. The CDR3 coding sequence is TGTGCTAGGTTTGGGGTGGGCCAGCCCCAGCATTTT.

The CDR3 here is CASSATSGTRETQYF. CDR3 bases: TGTGCCAGCAGCGCCACCTCCGGGACACGTGAGACCCAGTACTTC. The chain recombines TRBV9 with TRBJ2-5; possible D gene TRBD1, 6 bases. Trimming took 3 bases from V and 5 from J, leaving 17 bases between them. This CDR3 is 15 amino acids long. CDR1 is SGDLS, CDR2 YYNGEE, per germline.

CDR3 amino acids: CASSPKTGPYGYTF. The CDR3 nucleotides are TGTGCCAGCTCACCAAAGACAGGGCCCTATGGCTACACCTTC. V usage is TRBV18 and J usage is TRBJ1-2, with 7 nucleotides matching TRBD1. V shed 2 bases and J 4 bases; nucleotides not matched to a gene: 4. Germline CDR1 KGHSH, CDR2 LQKENI. CDR3 size: 14 residues.

This chain links TRBV4-2 with TRBJ2-1, with 12 positions matching TRBD2. V shed 0 bases and J 5 bases; nucleotides not matched to a gene: 2. In germline, CDR1 is LGHNA, CDR2 YNFKEQ. The CDR3 loop spans 16 amino acids. In DNA form, the CDR3 reads TGTGCCAGCAGCCAAGAGAGGACTAGCGGGAACAATGAGCAGTTCTTC. Translated, it gives CASSQERTSGNNEQFF.

The rearrangement links TRBV7-6 to TRBJ2-5; D may be TRBD2 (5 bases). V gave up 5 bases and J gave up 5 bases, with 12 bases separating them. This CDR3 has 13 amino acids. Germline V gene lookup returns CDR1 SGHVS and CDR2 FNYEAQ. The DNA of the CDR3 is TGTGCCAGCAGCCACATATCGGGGGAGACCCAGTACTTC. Amino acid sequence: CASSHISGETQYF.

The V call is TRBV29-1, the J call TRBJ1-4, with a tentative D call TRBD1 (5 bases). Trimming shortened V by 8 bases and J by 7 bases, and 14 bases separated the two germline ends. The CDR3 spans 12 residues. Per the germline V gene, CDR1 is SQVTM and CDR2 is ANQGSEA. The CDR3 nucleotides read TGCAGCTTCCGGGGCCCTACTGAAAAACTGTTTTTT. As protein: CSFRGPTEKLFF.

This chain uses TRBV11-2 with TRBJ2-5; D may correspond to TRBD1 or TRBD2 (5 bases each). This CDR3 contains 15 residues. In germline, CDR1 is SGHAT, CDR2 FQNNGV. Trimming left V 4 bases short and J 7 bases short, with 19 bases between. In DNA form, the CDR3 reads TGTGCCAGCAGCTCCGGGACGGGATTTTTCTGGACCCAGTACTTC. This gives the protein CASSSGTGFFWTQYF.

The chain recombines TRBV6-1 with TRBJ2-7, with D unclear. The V gene lost 4 bases and the J gene lost 3 bases, with 16 bases spanning the gap. The CDR3 length is 15 residues. Germline V gives CDR1 MNHNS, CDR2 SASEGT. CDR3 in amino acids: CASSVVAPWDYEQYF. CDR3 coding DNA: TGTGCCAGCAGTGTAGTGGCCCCTTGGGACTACGAGCAGTACTTC.

The chain uses TRBV2 and TRBJ2-5; tentatively, D is TRBD2 (6 bases). The germline V gene encodes CDR1 SNHLY and CDR2 FYNNEI. Deletions cut 5 bases from V and 7 bases from J, with 17 bases between. CDR3 length equals 14 residues. CDR3 sequence (DNA): TGTGCCAGCAGTCCTAGGAGGCAGGGAGGGACCCAGTACTTC. This encodes CASSPRRQGGTQYF.

The V and J genes are TRBV10-3 and TRBJ2-5; maybe TRBD1 (6 bases). The closer fit of TRBJ2-7 to the DNA end suggests the J call may be wrong. The CDR3 is 15 amino acids. The germline CDR1 and CDR2 sequences are ENHRY and SYGVKD. CDR3: CAISESGGFLYEQYF. CDR3 nucleotides: TGTGCCATCAGTGAGTCAGGGGGATTCCTCTACGAGCAGTACTTC.

This sequence joins TRBV13 and TRBJ2-2; D unclear. The CDR3 is 12 amino acids. V was clipped by 2 bases and J by 6 bases, with 4 bases between them. Germline values: CDR1 PRHDT, CDR2 FYEKMQ (reference sequence). The CDR3: CASSLSAGELFF. The CDR3 region has the DNA TGTGCCAGCAGCTTATCCGCCGGGGAGCTGTTTTTT.

The CDR3 nucleotides are TGCGCCAGCAGCTTGGCCGGTGGGGAACACCTTTATGGCTACACCTTC. Translated: CASSLAGGEHLYGYTF. The rearrangement links TRBV5-1 to TRBJ1-2; no clear D gene. This CDR3 spans 16 amino acids. The germline V gene has CDR1 SGHRS and CDR2 YFSETQ. The germline V and J ends were trimmed by 0 bases and 5 bases, with 17 bases remaining between them.

This chain links TRBV6-5 with TRBJ1-2, with a weak D call TRBD1 (5 bases). This CDR3 spans 13 amino acids. The V gene lost 2 bases and the J gene lost 3 bases, with 7 bases spanning the gap. CDR1 and CDR2 from the germline V gene are MNHEY and SVGAGI. DNA of the CDR3: TGTGCCAGCAGTTACGGGGCGGACTATGGCTACACCTTC. Protein sequence: CASSYGADYGYTF.